This T cell receptor beta chain originates from a study of T-cell memory formation after mild COVID-19. The CDR3 is 14 residues long. Germline-derived CDR1 and CDR2 are LNHDA and SQIVND (reference sequence). V trimming: 7 bases; J trimming: 3 bases; junction bases outside the gene matches: 8. TCRdb reanalysed the 5' RACE reads using MiXCR and keeps one entry per CDR3 protein. The sample yields 350,000 to 500,000 distinct CDR3 sequences, over 15% seen once. This chain connects TRBV19 to TRBJ1-2, with TRBD1 matching over 7 bases. Specimen: PBMCs or a T cell subset sorted from them (not recorded which). This TCR was sampled from a man between 18 and 35 years old who had mild COVID-19 (a few samples of this study predate the infection). Cell type and time point are not known. The CDR3 DNA sequence: TGTGCCAGTACCCGGACAGGACCTTACTATGGCTACACCTTC. This gives the protein CASTRTGPYYGYTF.